A selection of T cell receptor beta chains follows, all from one sample in a study of T cell responses to AZD1222 COVID-19 vaccine. Only in-frame clones appear in the TCRdb table, and some are missing; sequencing was by immunoSEQ multiplex PCR. The data contain approximately 100,000 clones, approximately 88% of them singletons. Source: peripheral blood, taken on day 0 of AZD1222 vaccination. The receptor source for this set is an adult in good health. Each CDR3 is given with its conserved first and last residue. Each record gives: D gene, J gene, V gene, clone size, CDR3 protein, CDR3 DNA. A D gene is named only where the DNA matches it firmly. Size tells how often a clone was seen (once, few, many) or the class of an expanded clone, and some rows leave it out.

NA | TRBJ1-4 | TRBV7-2 | NA | CASRPDRSHNEKLFF | TGTGCCAGCAGACCTGACAGGTCCCATAATGAAAAACTGTTTTTT
NA | TRBJ1-2 | TRBV12-3/TRBV12-4 | NA | CASSLAELGGYTF | TGTGCCAGCAGTTTAGCGGAATTGGGGGGCTACACCTTC
TRBD1 | TRBJ1-5 | TRBV3-1/TRBV3-2 | NA | CASSQTTGDYQPQHF | TGTGCCAGCAGCCAGACTACAGGGGACTATCAGCCCCAGCATTTT
NA | TRBJ2-1 | TRBV19 | NA | CASSTTSSYNEQFF | TGTGCCAGTAGTACCACAAGCTCCTACAATGAGCAGTTCTTC
NA | TRBJ2-7 | TRBV2 | NA | CASQVRGIYEQYF | TGTGCCAGCCAGGTCCGGGGTATCTACGAGCAGTACTTC
TRBD1 | TRBJ2-7 | TRBV7-8 | NA | CASSPGQGAEQYF | TGTGCCAGCAGCCCGGGACAGGGAGCCGAGCAGTACTTC
TRBD1 | TRBJ1-1 | TRBV14 | NA | CASSPPSGQGMSFF | TGTGCCAGCAGCCCCCCGTCCGGACAGGGGATGTCTTTCTTT
NA | TRBJ2-1 | TRBV7-6 | NA | CASSLAGGAYNEQFF | TGTGCCAGCAGCTTAGCGGGTGGGGCCTACAATGAGCAGTTCTTC
TRBD1 | TRBJ2-7 | TRBV18 | NA | CASSPTGGYEQYF | TGTGCCAGCTCACCAACAGGGGGCTACGAGCAGTACTTC
NA | TRBJ2-7 | TRBV24-1 | NA | CATQGQDSYEQYF | TGTGCCACCCAGGGCCAGGACTCCTACGAGCAGTACTTC
TRBD1 | TRBJ2-2 | TRBV5-6 | once | CASSGQGQGRGELFF | TGTGCCAGCAGCGGACAAGGACAGGGTAGAGGGGAGCTGTTTTTT
NA | TRBJ2-7 | TRBV27 | NA | CASSVTGSSYEQYF | TGTGCCAGCAGTGTAACAGGGAGCTCCTACGAGCAGTACTTC
TRBD1 | TRBJ1-5 | TRBV29-1 | once | CSPWDRGRKGNQPQHF | TGCAGCCCCTGGGACAGGGGGCGAAAAGGAAATCAGCCCCAGCATTTT
TRBD1 | TRBJ1-1 | TRBV6-5 | NA | CASSRQGTEAFF | TGTGCCAGCAGTCGACAGGGCACTGAAGCTTTCTTT
NA | TRBJ2-5 | TRBV5-4 | NA | CASSVILETQYF | TGTGCCAGCAGCGTAATCCTGGAGACCCAGTACTTC
NA | TRBJ1-6 | TRBV18 | NA | CASSPWDNGDSPLHF | TGTGCCAGCTCACCGTGGGACAATGGAGATTCACCCCTCCACTTT
TRBD1 | TRBJ2-2 | TRBV2 | NA | CASSGGTANTGELFF | TGTGCCAGCAGTGGGGGGACAGCGAACACCGGGGAGCTGTTTTTT
NA | TRBJ2-1 | TRBV7-2 | NA | CASSLVRREYNEQFF | TGTGCCAGCAGCTTAGTTCGTCGGGAGTACAATGAGCAGTTCTTC
NA | TRBJ2-1 | TRBV7-2 | NA | CASSLARATGTQFF | TGTGCCAGCAGCTTAGCGCGGGCAACAGGGACCCAGTTCTTC
NA | TRBJ1-2 | TRBV11-2 | NA | CASSPTGAGGYTF | TGTGCCAGCAGCCCCACTGGGGCAGGTGGCTACACCTTC
TRBD1 | TRBJ1-1 | TRBV29-1 | NA | CSVEKGANTEAFF | TGCAGCGTTGAAAAGGGGGCGAACACTGAAGCTTTCTTT
TRBD1 | TRBJ2-7 | TRBV18 | NA | CASSRGQLVGEQYF | TGTGCCAGCTCACGGGGACAGTTGGTAGGAGAGCAGTACTTC
NA | TRBJ2-7 | TRBV12-3/TRBV12-4 | NA | CASSWVTYEQYF | TGTGCCAGCAGTTGGGTAACCTACGAGCAGTACTTC
TRBD1 | TRBJ1-1 | TRBV19 | NA | CASGENRDRTSGAFF | TGTGCCAGTGGTGAAAACCGGGACAGGACATCCGGAGCTTTCTTT
TRBD1 | TRBJ1-2 | TRBV2 | NA | CASNPGQLNYGYTF | TGTGCCAGCAATCCGGGACAGCTTAACTATGGCTACACCTTC
NA | TRBJ1-1 | TRBV14 | NA | CASSQGTEAFF | TGTGCCAGCAGCCAAGGGACGGAAGCTTTCTTT
NA | TRBJ2-1 | TRBV25-1 | once | CASSVQQGLSDNEQFF | TGTGCCAGCAGTGTACAACAGGGCCTCTCGGACAATGAGCAGTTCTTC
TRBD2 | TRBJ2-1 | TRBV28 | once | CASSVSGGRLGYNEQFF | TGTGCCAGCAGTGTTTCCGGCGGGAGGCTTGGGTACAATGAGCAGTTCTTC
NA | TRBJ2-1 | TRBV7-2 | once | CASSMEIVGEQFF | TGTGCCAGCAGCATGGAAATAGTGGGTGAGCAGTTCTTC
NA | TRBJ2-3 | TRBV27 | NA | CASSLSETDTQYF | TGTGCCAGCAGTTTATCGGAGACAGATACGCAGTATTTT
NA | TRBJ1-5 | TRBV7-9 | NA | CASSPPGGQPQHF | TGTGCCAGCAGCCCCCCCGGGGGCCAGCCCCAGCATTTT
TRBD1 | TRBJ2-7 | TRBV19 | NA | CASSPGTGLTSYEQYF | TGTGCCAGTAGTCCAGGGACAGGGCTCACCTCCTACGAGCAGTACTTC
TRBD1 | TRBJ2-5 | TRBV28 | NA | CASSSAGTGGRETQYF | TGTGCCAGCAGCTCCGCCGGGACAGGGGGGCGAGAGACCCAGTACTTC
NA | TRBJ1-5 | TRBV5-5 | NA | CASSAGQPNQPQHF | TGTGCCAGCAGCGCAGGACAGCCCAATCAGCCCCAGCATTTT
TRBD1 | TRBJ2-7 | TRBV18 | NA | CASSPLGQGVYEQYF | TGTGCCAGCTCACCACTAGGGCAGGGGGTCTACGAGCAGTACTTC
NA | TRBJ2-2 | TRBV6-5 | NA | CASSLTGKNTGELFF | TGTGCCAGCAGTCTCACGGGGAAGAACACCGGGGAGCTGTTTTTT
TRBD1 | TRBJ2-7 | TRBV7-3 | NA | CASSGDSYEQYF | TGTGCCAGCAGCGGGGACAGCTACGAGCAGTACTTC
TRBD1 | TRBJ1-1 | TRBV27 | NA | CASSRRQGANTEAFF | TGTGCCAGCAGTCGCAGACAGGGGGCAAACACTGAAGCTTTCTTT
NA | TRBJ1-2 | TRBV24-1 | NA | CATSDRKGVLNYGYTF | TGTGCCACCAGTGACCGAAAAGGGGTTTTGAACTATGGCTACACCTTC
NA | TRBJ1-1 | TRBV19 | NA | CASSVPVGDGGNTEAFF | TGTGCCAGTAGTGTCCCGGTTGGTGACGGGGGGAACACTGAAGCTTTCTTT
NA | TRBJ2-1 | TRBV7-8 | few | CASSLDPWGSPRYNEQFF | TGTGCCAGCAGCTTAGATCCGTGGGGCTCGCCCCGTTACAATGAGCAGTTCTTC
TRBD1 | TRBJ1-4 | TRBV27 | NA | CASSFWTGDEKLFF | TGTGCCAGCAGTTTCTGGACAGGGGACGAAAAACTGTTTTTT
NA | TRBJ2-5 | TRBV5-1 | once | CASSLVGAQETQYF | TGCGCCAGCAGCTTGGTAGGGGCCCAAGAGACCCAGTACTTC
TRBD1 | TRBJ1-2 | TRBV4-1 | medium-sized | CASSQEPGQGALYGYTF | TGCGCCAGCAGCCAAGAACCGGGACAGGGGGCTCTCTATGGCTACACCTTC
TRBD2 | TRBJ2-7 | TRBV10-3 | once | CASLPGLAGEEQYF | TGTGCCTCCTTACCGGGACTAGCGGGGGAAGAGCAGTACTTC
NA | TRBJ2-3 | TRBV3-1/TRBV3-2 | NA | CASSQDLPSTDTQYF | TGTGCCAGCAGCCAAGATCTACCGAGCACAGATACGCAGTATTTT
NA | TRBJ2-2 | TRBV7-9 | NA | CASSSRQADNTGELFF | TGTGCCAGCAGCTCGAGACAGGCGGATAACACCGGGGAGCTGTTTTTT
TRBD1 | TRBJ1-5 | TRBV6-2/TRBV6-3 | NA | CASSYSTGKDQPQHF | TGTGCCAGCAGTTACTCGACAGGGAAGGATCAGCCCCAGCATTTT
NA | TRBJ1-4 | TRBV10-2 | NA | CASSEQSRNEKLFF | TGCGCCAGCAGTGAACAGAGTAGAAATGAAAAACTGTTTTTT
TRBD1 | TRBJ2-5 | TRBV7-2 | NA | CASSFNRGWETQYF | TGTGCCAGCAGCTTCAACAGGGGGTGGGAGACCCAGTACTTC
NA | TRBJ1-1 | TRBV12-3/TRBV12-4 | NA | CASRQGGAEAFF | TGTGCCAGCAGACAGGGAGGCGCTGAAGCTTTCTTT
NA | TRBJ2-7 | TRBV18 | NA | CASSAGAVSYEQYF | TGTGCCAGCTCAGCCGGGGCAGTCTCCTACGAGCAGTACTTC
NA | TRBJ2-1 | TRBV18 | NA | CASSPPMGQTNEQFF | TGTGCCAGCTCACCACCGATGGGCCAAACCAATGAGCAGTTCTTC
NA | TRBJ1-1 | TRBV6-5 | NA | CASASNPGQQSEAFF | TGTGCCAGCGCATCGAACCCGGGCCAACAATCTGAAGCTTTCTTT
NA | TRBJ2-2 | TRBV7-9 | NA | CASSPPGALNTGELFF | TGTGCCAGCAGCCCCCCTGGAGCCTTGAACACCGGGGAGCTGTTTTTT
NA | TRBJ1-3 | TRBV18 | NA | CASSPVDGNTIYF | TGTGCCAGCTCACCAGTAGATGGAAACACCATATATTTT
NA | TRBJ2-7 | TRBV7-6 | NA | CASSLEWSSVEQYF | TGTGCCAGCAGCTTAGAGTGGAGTAGCGTCGAGCAGTACTTC
TRBD1 | TRBJ2-2 | TRBV5-1 | NA | CASSVQGTGELFF | TGCGCCAGCAGCGTACAGGGGACCGGGGAGCTGTTTTTT
NA | TRBJ2-7 | TRBV4-1 | NA | CASSHGTTYEQYF | TGCGCCAGCAGCCATGGTACAACCTACGAGCAGTACTTC